This T cell receptor beta chain is from a study of shared clonotypes between healthy human individuals. Samples underwent the assay at deep level. Profiled with immunoSEQ multiplex PCR; TCRdb holds only in-frame clones, not every one. The table shows about 1.5 million clones, with 95% to 99% occurring only once. On this clone: What it binds is not known.

The study's findings and limits: Of the naive CD4 clonotypes, 4% to 5% were shared across a few donors. A reduction in generation probabilities was seen for non-shared clonotypes relative to those shared by all four donors. At large depth, rarefaction still showed sorted-subset sequencing to be incomplete.

The CDR3 has 15 amino acids. The V end lost 3 bases, the J end lost 5 bases, and 17 bases lay between the germline ends. The germline gives CDR1 KGHSH, CDR2 LQKENI. The chain employs TRBV18 and TRBJ2-7; the D is unclear. Sequences were obtained from naive CD4+ T cells sorted from blood. Documented subset: CD45RA+ positively selected. This clonotype was obtained from a man younger than 45 in good health. CDR3 residues: CASSPARRLAHEQYF. In nucleotides, the CDR3 is TGTGCCAGCTCACCTGCTCGACGTCTGGCCCACGAGCAGTACTTC.